What follows are 30 T cell receptor beta chains derived from one specimen sequenced in a study of CD8+CD57+ T cells in acquired aplastic anemia. The use of genomic DNA as template underpinned the TCR beta VDJ and CDR3 profiling. In TCRdb, the reads were re-called with MiXCR into one record per CDR3 protein. The sample shows around 160,000 distinct CDR3 sequences, 47% of them seen only once. Patients chosen for sequencing had shown CD8+CD57+ cell expansion by flow cytometry. Sequenced material: sorted CD4+, CD8+, or CD8+CD57+ T cells (not recorded which) from PBMCs. Source of these receptors: a human donor with aplastic anemia.

This clonotype has at least ten counts. The chain recombines TRBV2 with TRBJ1-4, with a tentative D call TRBD1 (5 bases). The CDR3 consists of 15 residues. CDR1 and CDR2 from the germline V gene are SNHLY and FYNNEI. V was clipped by 5 bases and J by 7 bases, with 17 bases between them. The DNA of the CDR3 is TGTGCCAGCAGTAAGGACCCAAACAGGAGTGAAAAACTGTTTTTT. It yields the protein CASSKDPNRSEKLFF. Complete variable domain (other parts from reference TRBV2 and TRBJ1-4): EPEVTQTPSHQVTQMGQEVILRCVPISNHLYFYWYRQILGQKVEFLVSFYNNEISEKSEIFDDQFSVERPDGSNFTLKIRSTKLEDSAMYFCASSKDPNRSEKLFFGSGTQLSVL.

This clonotype was observed once. The CDR3 loop reads CASSLGDGPYEQYF. CDR3 DNA sequence: TGCGCCAGCAGCTTGGGCGACGGACCCTACGAGCAGTACTTC. The V call is TRBV5-1, the J call TRBJ2-7; D not certain. The germline V and J ends were trimmed by 0 bases and 2 bases, with 9 bases remaining between them. CDR3 length: 14 amino acids. Germline values: CDR1 SGHRS, CDR2 YFSETQ.

This clonotype was counted at least ten times. This chain's CDR3 is CAWSGTMNSPLHF. As DNA, the CDR3 is TGTGCCTGGAGTGGAACGATGAATTCACCCCTCCACTTT. The chain recombines TRBV30 with TRBJ1-6; D is ambiguous. The germline V and J ends were trimmed by 1 base and 7 bases, with 8 bases remaining between them. Germline CDR1 reads GTSNPN; CDR2 reads SVGIG (reference sequence). The CDR3 is made up of 13 amino acids.

The chain is built from TRBV2 and TRBJ1-1; the D is unclear. V was cut by 7 bases and J by 0 bases, with 9 bases left in between. This CDR3 spans 13 amino acids. The germline CDR1 and CDR2 sequences are SNHLY and FYNNEI. CDR3 protein: CASNQYMNTEAFF. DNA for the CDR3: TGTGCCAGCAATCAGTACATGAACACTGAAGCTTTCTTT.

This clonotype was seen at least ten times. The chain couples TRBV5-8 to TRBJ1-5, with D possibly matching TRBD1 (5 bases). V lost 4 bases to trimming and J lost 11 bases, with 10 bases between them. The germline CDR1 and CDR2 sequences are SGHTS and YDEGEE. The CDR3 has 11 residues. The CDR3 nucleotides read TGTGCCAGCAGCCTCGGGACCACCCAGCATTTT. This gives the protein CASSLGTTQHF.

This clonotype was recorded once. One end of the junction does not line up with germline, which may come from a read error. The chain uses TRBV15 and TRBJ2-5; 8 positions agree with TRBD1. CDR3 length: 14 residues. The germline gives CDR1 LNHNV, CDR2 YYDKDF (reference sequence). The CDR3 sequence is CASSEGQGQETQYF. For the CDR3, the DNA is TGTGCCAGCAGCGAAGGACAGGGACAAGAGACCCAGTACTTC.

In its sample, this clonotype was seen many times. V usage is TRBV13 and J usage is TRBJ2-3; no firm D call. Germline V gene data show CDR1 as PRHDT and CDR2 as FYEKMQ (reference sequence). This CDR3 has 15 residues. The V and J ends lost 5 bases and 7 bases respectively, with 19 bases between them. The CDR3 DNA is TGTGCCAGCAGCGCCCGGACGCCAATCGCCCATACGCAGTATTTT. Protein: CASSARTPIAHTQYF.

This clonotype showed up many times. The chain links TRBV4-3 to TRBJ2-7; the D gene is possibly TRBD2 (6 bases). Germline V gene lookup returns CDR1 LGHNA and CDR2 YSLEER. V shed 4 bases and J shed 5 bases, with 12 bases lying between them. There are 13 residues in the CDR3. The CDR3 reads CASSPGTLNEQYF. Written as DNA, the CDR3 is TGCGCCAGCAGCCCCGGGACTCTAAACGAGCAGTACTTC.

This clonotype was counted ten times or more. V usage is TRBV6-1 and J usage is TRBJ1-2, with 8 bases matching TRBD1. The junction had 12 bases not matched to a gene; V was cut back by 4 bases and J by 5 bases. CDR3 size: 16 residues. The V gene's germline CDR1 is MNHNS and CDR2 SASEGT. CDR3 in amino acids: CASSADREKRVYGYTF. In DNA, the CDR3 is TGTGCCAGCAGTGCGGACAGGGAGAAAAGAGTATATGGCTACACCTTC.

This clonotype turned up a few times. The chain couples TRBV14 to TRBJ2-1; tentatively, D is TRBD2 (5 bases). Trimming left V 1 base short and J 2 bases short, with 15 bases between. The germline V gene encodes CDR1 SGHDN and CDR2 FVKESK. This CDR3 region has 17 residues. DNA for the CDR3: TGTGCCAGCAGCCAAGGCCTTGGAGGTTGGACCTACAATGAGCAGTTCTTC. This translates into CASSQGLGGWTYNEQFF.

This clonotype appeared many times. CDR3 DNA sequence: TGTGCCAGCACCTACGGCCCCTCGGGAGGCTACACCTTC. Translated: CASTYGPSGGYTF. V gene TRBV6-1 combines with J gene TRBJ1-2; D remains ambiguous. Germline V gives CDR1 MNHNS, CDR2 SASEGT. There are 13 residues in the CDR3. V lost 7 bases to trimming and J lost 8 bases, with 17 bases between them.

The genes are TRBV19 and TRBJ1-6, with D possibly matching TRBD1 (6 bases). The CDR3 is 16 residues long. Germline V gene data show CDR1 as LNHDA and CDR2 as SQIVND (reference sequence). Trimming left V 4 bases short and J 11 bases short, with 21 bases between. CDR3 nucleotide sequence: TGTGCCAGTAGTAGTTTCCCGGGACCGGGGGGCACACCCCTCCACTTT. Translation: CASSSFPGPGGTPLHF. The full variable domain, with the rest looked up from reference TRBV19 and TRBJ1-6, is DGGITQSPKYLFRKEGQNVTLSCEQNLNHDAMYWYRQDPGQGLRLIYYSQIVNDFQKGDIAEGYSVSREKKESFPLTVTSAQKNPTAFYLCASSSFPGPGGTPLHFGNGTRLTVT.

Many counts were recorded for this clonotype. The chain uses TRBV7-2 and TRBJ2-5; possibly TRBD2 for D (5 bases). The CDR3 is 15 residues long. Germline V gene sequence: CDR1 SGHTA, CDR2 FQGNSA. Trimming stripped 1 base from V and 1 base from J, with 10 bases between. CDR3 coding DNA: TGTGCCAGCAGCTTAGTAGCGACCGCCCAAGAGACCCAGTACTTC. Translated: CASSLVATAQETQYF.

There are many counts of this clonotype. The J gene is TRBJ2-1, the V gene TRBV19; D might be TRBD1 (6 bases). Germline assignment: CDR1 LNHDA and CDR2 SQIVND (reference sequence). This CDR3 is built from 19 residues. Trimming took 5 bases from V and 0 from J, leaving 23 bases between them. CDR3 DNA sequence: TGTGCCAGTAGTCTCTTACCTGGACAGCAGGGTGTCTCCTACAATGAGCAGTTCTTC. This encodes CASSLLPGQQGVSYNEQFF. Full variable domain (outside the CDR3, taken from reference TRBV19 and TRBJ2-1): DGGITQSPKYLFRKEGQNVTLSCEQNLNHDAMYWYRQDPGQGLRLIYYSQIVNDFQKGDIAEGYSVSREKKESFPLTVTSAQKNPTAFYLCASSLLPGQQGVSYNEQFFGPGTRLTVL.

In this sample, this clonotype turned up many times. The V and J genes are TRBV7-2 and TRBJ1-2; D possibly corresponds to TRBD1 (6 bases). The ends were cut back, 5 bases at V and 8 bases at J, with 15 bases in the middle. The CDR3 is 13 amino acids. Germline V lookup: CDR1 SGHTA, CDR2 FQGNSA. The CDR3 DNA sequence: TGTGCCAGCAGCACCTCAGGGGTGACCGGCTACACCTTC. This translates into CASSTSGVTGYTF.

This clonotype was counted ten times or more. V is TRBV9 and J is TRBJ2-7; 7 bases are shared with TRBD2. The CDR3 length is 13 residues. V shed 0 bases, J shed 5 bases, and the junction held 2 bases outside the gene matches. Germline lookup yields CDR1 SGDLS and CDR2 YYNGEE. CDR3 in DNA: TGTGCCAGCAGCGTAGCGGGAGGTGACGAGCAGTACTTC. This translates into CASSVAGGDEQYF.

This clonotype has more than one count but fewer than ten. A much more abundant neighbour one base away suggests this may be a read error. CDR3 protein: CASSTSGRAGETQYF. CDR3 bases: TGTGCCAGCAGCACTAGCGGGAGGGCCGGGGAGACCCAGTACTTC. The chain employs TRBV12-3 or TRBV12-4 and TRBJ2-5, with 13 bases matching TRBD2. CDR3 size: 15 residues. The V segment lost 6 bases and the J segment 5 bases; nucleotides outside the gene matches: 6.

This clonotype was counted a few times. J is TRBJ1-1 and V is TRBV19, with 9 bases identical to TRBD1. The CDR3 loop spans 13 amino acids. Looked up from germline, CDR1 is LNHDA and CDR2 is SQIVND (reference sequence). Trimming took 5 bases from V and 4 from J; bases not matched to a gene: 2. The CDR3, as DNA: TGTGCCAGTAGTGTGACAGGGGGCACTGAAGCTTTCTTT. It is translated as CASSVTGGTEAFF.

This clonotype was observed a handful of times. A clone one base away is much larger, so this may be a read error. The chain joins TRBV4-1 to TRBJ1-4; D is undetermined. CDR1 is MGHRA, CDR2 YSYEKL, per germline. This CDR3 region has 12 residues. CDR3 sequence reads: CASSQVQENLFF. The CDR3 DNA reads as TGCGCCAGCAGCCAAGTGCAAGAAAATCTGTTTTTT.

This chain uses TRBV24-1 with TRBJ1-2, with 8 nucleotides matching TRBD1. Germline values: CDR1 KGHDR, CDR2 SFDVKD. The CDR3 length is 14 residues. After removal of 3 bases from V and 6 bases from J, the junction contained 5 bases not matched to a gene. The CDR3 nucleotides read TGTGCCACCAGTGATGTGGACAGGGTGGATGGCTACACCTTC. This translates into CATSDVDRVDGYTF.

In its sample, this clonotype was seen once. The genes are TRBV19 and TRBJ2-7, with D perhaps matching TRBD1 (7 bases). Looked up from germline, CDR1 is LNHDA and CDR2 is SQIVND (reference sequence). Trimming cost V 5 bases and J 0 bases, with 11 bases left between them. This CDR3 spans 14 amino acids. Here the CDR3 DNA reads TGTGCCAGTAGTGGGCGGGACAGCTCCTACGAGCAGTACTTC. As protein: CASSGRDSSYEQYF.

This clonotype was seen ten or more times. A much larger clone sits a single nucleotide away, making a read error possible. The chain links TRBV10-3 to TRBJ1-4; D perhaps matches TRBD1 (5 bases). Trimming took 2 bases from V and 12 from J, leaving 16 bases between them. The CDR3 is made up of 14 amino acids. The germline CDR1 and CDR2 sequences are ENHRY and SYGVKD. The CDR3 reads CAISEAGSREELFF. The CDR3 DNA is TGTGCCATCAGTGAGGCCGGGTCCAGGGAAGAACTGTTTTTT.

This clonotype came up many times. V is TRBV6-5 and J is TRBJ1-1, with a possible D match to TRBD1 (5 bases). Trimming stripped 4 bases from V and 5 bases from J, with 11 bases between. CDR3 length: 13 residues. Germline-derived CDR1 and CDR2 are MNHEY and SVGAGI. The CDR3, as DNA: TGTGCCAGCAGTTCCTCCCGACAGACTGAAGCTTTCTTT. It encodes CASSSSRQTEAFF.

V is TRBV28 and J is TRBJ2-1, with D uncertain. V was trimmed by 1 base and J by 10 bases, leaving 14 bases between them. In germline, CDR1 is MDHEN, CDR2 SYDVKM. This CDR3 has 14 residues. The CDR3 sequence: CASSLFSEVAEQFF. CDR3 DNA: TGTGCCAGCAGTTTATTCTCCGAAGTAGCCGAGCAGTTCTTC.

The chain carries TRBV20-1 and TRBJ2-1; a possible D gene is TRBD2 (6 bases). The CDR3 has 14 residues. Germline-derived CDR1 and CDR2 are DFQATT and SNEGSKA (reference sequence). V dropped 2 bases and J dropped 4 bases, with 12 bases sitting between them. This CDR3 is CSARTSGPYNEQFF. The CDR3 DNA reads as TGCAGTGCTAGAACCAGCGGGCCTTACAATGAGCAGTTCTTC.

This chain uses TRBV7-9 with TRBJ2-3; D is unresolved. The CDR3 is made up of 13 amino acids. CDR1 and CDR2 (germline): SEHNR, FQNEAQ (reference sequence). V was cut by 5 bases and J by 4 bases, with 10 bases left in between. DNA for the CDR3: TGTGCCAGCAGCGCCAGACTCTCAGATACGCAGTATTTT. Protein product: CASSARLSDTQYF.

The chain uses TRBV5-1 and TRBJ1-5, with 11 bases identical to TRBD1. The CDR3 runs to 18 residues. The V gene end was trimmed by 0 bases and the J gene end by 3 bases; junction bases not matched to a gene: 8. Germline loops: CDR1 SGHRS, CDR2 YFSETQ. CDR3 amino acids: CASSLGSGTGGINQPQHF. Written as DNA, the CDR3 is TGCGCCAGCAGCTTGGGTTCCGGGACAGGGGGTATCAATCAGCCCCAGCATTTT. The full variable domain, in which reference TRBV5-1 and TRBJ1-5 provide the parts outside the CDR3, is KAGVTQTPRYLIKTRGQQVTLSCSPISGHRSVSWYQQTPGQGLQFLFEYFSETQRNKGNFPGRFSGRQFSNSRSEMNVSTLELGDSALYLCASSLGSGTGGINQPQHFGDGTRLSIL.

This clonotype was seen at least ten times. The V call is TRBV24-1, the J call TRBJ2-1, with D unclear. The germline V gene encodes CDR1 KGHDR and CDR2 SFDVKD. V was trimmed by 4 bases and J by 5 bases, leaving 14 bases between them. The CDR3 runs 15 residues. CDR3 protein: CATSEPTDGDNEQFF. CDR3 sequence (DNA): TGTGCCACCAGTGAACCGACGGACGGAGACAATGAGCAGTTCTTC.

The sample holds a few counts of this clonotype. The chain recombines TRBV24-1 with TRBJ2-2; D is unresolved. This CDR3 has 16 amino acids. Trimming took off 9 bases at V and 6 bases at J, with 22 bases between the two ends. Germline CDR1 is KGHDR and CDR2 is SFDVKD. CDR3 residues: CATPRLVQRDAGELFF. CDR3 coding DNA: TGTGCCACCCCCCGTTTGGTTCAGCGAGACGCCGGGGAGCTGTTTTTT.

The CDR3 nucleotides are TGTGCCAGTAGACTTTCCCGACAGGGCACGTTTGAAGCTTTCTTT. It specifies CASRLSRQGTFEAFF. The chain is built from TRBV19 and TRBJ1-1; 7 nucleotides align to TRBD1. The CDR3 sequence is 15 residues long. V shed 6 bases and J 7 bases; nucleotides not matched to a gene: 14. Germline V gene sequence: CDR1 LNHDA, CDR2 SQIVND (reference sequence).